A single sample gave rise to the 2 T cell receptor beta chains below, sequenced in a study of blood T cell repertoires in COVID-19. The repertoire was sequenced with immunoSEQ multiplex PCR; TCRdb's copy has only in-frame clones and lacks some. The table has approximately 94,000 clones, approximately 80% seen once; the top ten hold 20% to 25%. The source material was peripheral blood. These receptors all stem from a man in his 60s with acute or convalescent COVID-19.

This CDR3 is CASSPPLHEKLFF. For the CDR3, the DNA is TGTGCCAGTAGTCCCCCCCTCCATGAAAAACTGTTTTTT. J is TRBJ1-4 and V is TRBV19; unclear D gene. The CDR3 loop spans 13 amino acids. Trimming removed 5 bases from V and 6 bases from J, with 10 bases in between. Germline CDR1 and CDR2: LNHDA and SQIVND (reference sequence).

V is TRBV18 and J is TRBJ1-2, with 8 nucleotides matching TRBD1. V lost 0 bases to trimming and J lost 2 bases; unmatched junction nucleotides: 5. Germline CDR1 is KGHSH and CDR2 is LQKENI. The CDR3 runs to 16 residues. DNA of the CDR3: TGTGCCAGCTCACCACCCCCGGGGACAGGCAACTATGGCTACACCTTC. Translation gives CASSPPPGTGNYGYTF.